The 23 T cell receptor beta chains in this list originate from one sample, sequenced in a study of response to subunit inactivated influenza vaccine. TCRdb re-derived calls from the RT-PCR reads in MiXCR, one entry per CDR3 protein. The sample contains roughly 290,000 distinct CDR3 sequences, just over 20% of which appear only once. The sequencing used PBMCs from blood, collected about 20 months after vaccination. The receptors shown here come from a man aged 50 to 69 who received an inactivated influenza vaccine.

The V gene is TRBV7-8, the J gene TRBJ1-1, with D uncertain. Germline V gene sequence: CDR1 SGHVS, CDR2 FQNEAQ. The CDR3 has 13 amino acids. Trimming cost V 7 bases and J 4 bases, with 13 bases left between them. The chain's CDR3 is CASTTDRGTEAFF. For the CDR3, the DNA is TGTGCCAGCACCACGGACCGGGGCACTGAAGCTTTCTTT.

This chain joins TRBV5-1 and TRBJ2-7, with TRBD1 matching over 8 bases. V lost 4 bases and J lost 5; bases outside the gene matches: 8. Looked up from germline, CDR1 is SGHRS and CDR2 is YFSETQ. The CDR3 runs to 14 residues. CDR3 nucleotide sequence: TGCGCCAGCAGCAAAGGACAGGGACGGGACGAGCAGTACTTC. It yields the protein CASSKGQGRDEQYF.

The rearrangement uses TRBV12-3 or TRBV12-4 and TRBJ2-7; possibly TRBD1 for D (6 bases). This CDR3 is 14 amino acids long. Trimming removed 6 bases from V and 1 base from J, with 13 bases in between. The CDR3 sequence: CASSQTGGSYEQYF. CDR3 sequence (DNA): TGTGCCAGCAGCCAGACAGGCGGGTCCTACGAGCAGTACTTC.

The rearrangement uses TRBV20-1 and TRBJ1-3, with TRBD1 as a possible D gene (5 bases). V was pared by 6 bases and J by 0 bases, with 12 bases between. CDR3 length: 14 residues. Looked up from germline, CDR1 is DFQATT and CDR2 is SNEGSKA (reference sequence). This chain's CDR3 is CSASWDGSGNTIYF. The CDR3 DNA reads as TGCAGTGCAAGCTGGGACGGCTCTGGAAACACCATATATTTT.

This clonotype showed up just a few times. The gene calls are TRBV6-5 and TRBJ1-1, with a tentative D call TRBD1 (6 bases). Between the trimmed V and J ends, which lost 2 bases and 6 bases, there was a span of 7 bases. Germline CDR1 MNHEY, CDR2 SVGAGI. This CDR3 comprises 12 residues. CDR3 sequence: CASSYGTSEAFF. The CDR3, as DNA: TGTGCCAGCAGTTACGGGACATCTGAAGCTTTCTTT.

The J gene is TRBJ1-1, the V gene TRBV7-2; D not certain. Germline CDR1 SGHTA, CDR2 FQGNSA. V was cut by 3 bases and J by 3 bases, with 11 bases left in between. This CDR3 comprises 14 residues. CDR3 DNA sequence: TGTGCCAGCAGCTTGCAAAGGACCCACACTGAAGCTTTCTTT. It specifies CASSLQRTHTEAFF.

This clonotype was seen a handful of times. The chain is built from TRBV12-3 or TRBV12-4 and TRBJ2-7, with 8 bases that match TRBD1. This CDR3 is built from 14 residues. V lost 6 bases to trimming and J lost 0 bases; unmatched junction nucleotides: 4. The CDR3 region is CASRPGQVSYEQYF. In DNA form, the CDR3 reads TGTGCCAGCAGACCGGGACAGGTCTCCTACGAGCAGTACTTC.

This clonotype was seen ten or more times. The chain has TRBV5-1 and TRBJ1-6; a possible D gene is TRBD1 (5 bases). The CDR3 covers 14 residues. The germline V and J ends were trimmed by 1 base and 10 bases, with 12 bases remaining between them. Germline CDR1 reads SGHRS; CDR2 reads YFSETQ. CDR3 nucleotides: TGCGCCAGCAGCTTGCAAGGGGCAGAGTCACCCCTCCACTTT. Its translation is CASSLQGAESPLHF.

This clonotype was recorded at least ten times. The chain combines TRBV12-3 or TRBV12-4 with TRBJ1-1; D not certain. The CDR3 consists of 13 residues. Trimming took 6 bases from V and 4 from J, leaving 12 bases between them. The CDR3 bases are TGTGCCAGCAGCCTAACGGGGAGCACTGAAGCTTTCTTT. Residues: CASSLTGSTEAFF.

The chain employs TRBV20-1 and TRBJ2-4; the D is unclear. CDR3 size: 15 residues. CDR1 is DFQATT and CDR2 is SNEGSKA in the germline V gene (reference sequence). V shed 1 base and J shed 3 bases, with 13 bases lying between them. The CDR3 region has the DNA TGCAGTGCTAGAGTTTTCGCCAGACTCAAAAACATTCAGTACTTC. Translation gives CSARVFARLKNIQYF.

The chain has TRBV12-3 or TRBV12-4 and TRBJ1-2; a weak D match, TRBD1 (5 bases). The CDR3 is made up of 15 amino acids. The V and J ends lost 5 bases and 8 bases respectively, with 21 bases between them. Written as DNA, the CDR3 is TGTGCCAGCAGTAACGAAAGGGGCAGGACCCAGGGCTACACCTTC. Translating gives CASSNERGRTQGYTF.

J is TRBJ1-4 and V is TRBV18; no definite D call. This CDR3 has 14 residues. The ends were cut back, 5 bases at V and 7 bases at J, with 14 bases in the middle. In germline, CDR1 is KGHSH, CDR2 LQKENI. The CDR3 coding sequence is TGTGCCAGCTCAATCAGAGCTGAGTCTGAAAAACTGTTTTTT. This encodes CASSIRAESEKLFF.

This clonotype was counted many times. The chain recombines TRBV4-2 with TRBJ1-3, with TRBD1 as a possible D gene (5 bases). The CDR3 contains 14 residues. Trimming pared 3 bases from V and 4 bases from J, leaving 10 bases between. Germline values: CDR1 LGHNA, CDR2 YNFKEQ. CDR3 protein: CASSHEGKGNTIYF. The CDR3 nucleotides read TGTGCCAGCAGCCACGAGGGGAAAGGAAACACCATATATTTT.

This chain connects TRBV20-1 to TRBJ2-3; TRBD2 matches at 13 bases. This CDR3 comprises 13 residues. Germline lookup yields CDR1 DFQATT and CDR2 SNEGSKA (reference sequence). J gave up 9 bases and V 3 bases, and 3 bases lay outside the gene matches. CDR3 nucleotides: TGCAGTGCTAGGGGGACTAGCGGGGTAACGCAGTATTTT. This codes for CSARGTSGVTQYF.

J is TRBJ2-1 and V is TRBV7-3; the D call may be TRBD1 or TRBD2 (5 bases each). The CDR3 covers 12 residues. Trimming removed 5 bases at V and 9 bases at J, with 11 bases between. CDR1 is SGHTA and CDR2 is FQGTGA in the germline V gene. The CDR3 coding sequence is TGTGCCAGCAGCCCAGAGGGGAGTGAGCAGTTCTTC. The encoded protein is CASSPEGSEQFF.

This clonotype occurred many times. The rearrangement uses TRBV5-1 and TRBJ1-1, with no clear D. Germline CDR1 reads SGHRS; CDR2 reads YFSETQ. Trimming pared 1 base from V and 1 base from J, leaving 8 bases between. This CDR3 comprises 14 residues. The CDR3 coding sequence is TGCGCCAGCAGCTTGTTGGGAGAGAACACTGAAGCTTTCTTT. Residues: CASSLLGENTEAFF.

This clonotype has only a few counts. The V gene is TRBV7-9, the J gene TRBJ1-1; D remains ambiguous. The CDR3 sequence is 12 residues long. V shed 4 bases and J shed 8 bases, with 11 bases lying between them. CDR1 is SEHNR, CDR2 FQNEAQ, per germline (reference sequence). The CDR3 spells CASSSGLEEAFF. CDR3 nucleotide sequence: TGTGCCAGCAGCTCGGGTCTAGAGGAAGCTTTCTTT.

DNA of the CDR3: TGTGCCAGCAGCTTGCTCAGGACAGGGGGCACTGAAGCTTTCTTT. Translating gives CASSLLRTGGTEAFF. The V call is TRBV7-8, the J call TRBJ1-1; 10 positions agree with TRBD1. V shed 3 bases, J shed 4 bases, and the junction held 5 bases outside the gene matches. The germline gives CDR1 SGHVS, CDR2 FQNEAQ. The length of the CDR3 is 15 residues.

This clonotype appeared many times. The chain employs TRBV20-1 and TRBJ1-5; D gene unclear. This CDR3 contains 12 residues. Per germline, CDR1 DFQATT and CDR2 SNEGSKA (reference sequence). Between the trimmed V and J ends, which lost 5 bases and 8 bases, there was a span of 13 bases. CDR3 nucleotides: TGCAGTGCTCTACTGGGTTCCAAGCCCCAGCATTTT. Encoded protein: CSALLGSKPQHF.

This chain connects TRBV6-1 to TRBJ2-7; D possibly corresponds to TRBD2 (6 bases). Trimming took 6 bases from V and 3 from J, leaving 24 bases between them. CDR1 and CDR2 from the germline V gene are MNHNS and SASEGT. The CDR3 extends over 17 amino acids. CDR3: CASSDLHNGTDGYEQYF. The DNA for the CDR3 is TGTGCCAGCAGCGACTTACATAACGGGACTGACGGCTACGAGCAGTACTTC.

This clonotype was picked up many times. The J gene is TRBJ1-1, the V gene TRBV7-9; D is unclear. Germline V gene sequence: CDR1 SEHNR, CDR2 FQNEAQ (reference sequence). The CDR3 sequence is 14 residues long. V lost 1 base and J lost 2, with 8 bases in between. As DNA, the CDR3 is TGTGCCAGCAGCTTAGAGGCGGCTAACACTGAAGCTTTCTTT. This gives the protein CASSLEAANTEAFF.

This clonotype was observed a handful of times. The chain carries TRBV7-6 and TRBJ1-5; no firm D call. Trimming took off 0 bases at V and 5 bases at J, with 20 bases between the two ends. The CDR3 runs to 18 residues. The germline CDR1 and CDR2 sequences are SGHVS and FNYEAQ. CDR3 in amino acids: CASSLARPLAVIYQPQHF. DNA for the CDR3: TGTGCCAGCAGCTTAGCTCGGCCTCTCGCCGTTATTTATCAGCCCCAGCATTTT.

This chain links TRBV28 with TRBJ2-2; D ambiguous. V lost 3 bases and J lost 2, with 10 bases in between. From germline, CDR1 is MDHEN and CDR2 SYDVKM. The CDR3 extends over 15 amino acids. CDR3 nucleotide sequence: TGTGCCAGCAGTTTGGAATTGGCCAACACCGGGGAGCTGTTTTTT. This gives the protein CASSLELANTGELFF.